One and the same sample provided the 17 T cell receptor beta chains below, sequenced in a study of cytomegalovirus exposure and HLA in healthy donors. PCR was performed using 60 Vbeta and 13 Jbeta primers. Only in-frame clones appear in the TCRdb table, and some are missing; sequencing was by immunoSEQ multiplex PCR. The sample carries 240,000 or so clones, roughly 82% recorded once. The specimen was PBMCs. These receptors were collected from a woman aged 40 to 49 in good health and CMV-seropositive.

As DNA, the CDR3 is TGTGCCAGCAGCGGCAGGTCGAAGAACACTGAAGCTTTCTTT. Residues: CASSGRSKNTEAFF. The V gene is TRBV14, the J gene TRBJ1-1; D is unresolved. The CDR3 sequence is 14 residues long. Trimming shortened V by 5 bases and J by 1 base, and 11 bases separated the two germline ends. In germline, CDR1 is SGHDN, CDR2 FVKESK.

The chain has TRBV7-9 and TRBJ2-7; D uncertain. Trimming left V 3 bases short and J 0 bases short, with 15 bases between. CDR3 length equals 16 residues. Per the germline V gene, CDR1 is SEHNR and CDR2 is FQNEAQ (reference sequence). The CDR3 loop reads CASSLVLGSSSYEQYF. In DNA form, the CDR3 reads TGTGCCAGCAGCTTGGTGCTCGGTTCTAGCTCCTACGAGCAGTACTTC. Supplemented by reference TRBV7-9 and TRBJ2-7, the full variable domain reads DTGVSQNPRHKITKRGQNVTFRCDPISEHNRLYWYRQTLGQGPEFLTYFQNEAQLEKSRLLSDRFSAERPKGSFSTLEIQRTEQGDSAMYLCASSLVLGSSSYEQYFGPGTRLTVT.

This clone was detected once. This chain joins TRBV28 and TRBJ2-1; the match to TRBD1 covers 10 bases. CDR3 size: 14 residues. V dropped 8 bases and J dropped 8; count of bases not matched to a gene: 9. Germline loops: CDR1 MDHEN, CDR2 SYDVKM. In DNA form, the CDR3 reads TGTGCCAGCTTAAGACAGGGGGCATTTGATGAGCAGTTCTTC. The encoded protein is CASLRQGAFDEQFF.

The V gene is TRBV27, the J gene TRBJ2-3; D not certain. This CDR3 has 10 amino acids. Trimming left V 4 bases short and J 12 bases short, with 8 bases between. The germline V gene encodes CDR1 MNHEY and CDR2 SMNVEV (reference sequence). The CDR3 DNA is TGTGCCAGCAGTTGGCCGCAACAGTATTTT. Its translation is CASSWPQQYF.

The CDR3 bases are TGTGCCAGCAGCTGGGGACTAGCGGGGGGGCCTTACAATGAGCAGTTCTTC. This codes for CASSWGLAGGPYNEQFF. The V call is TRBV5-4, the J call TRBJ2-1, with 16 nucleotides matching TRBD2. The CDR3 consists of 17 residues. Germline V gene data show CDR1 as SGHNT and CDR2 as YYREEE (reference sequence). The J segment lost 4 bases and the V segment lost 3 bases, leaving 4 bases of the junction unmatched.

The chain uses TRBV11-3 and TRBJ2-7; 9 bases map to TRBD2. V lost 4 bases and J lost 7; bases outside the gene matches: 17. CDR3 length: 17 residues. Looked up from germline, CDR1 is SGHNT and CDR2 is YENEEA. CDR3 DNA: TGTGCCAGCAGCTCCCCAGTTAGCGGGAGAGCTCTCGGTGAGCAGTACTTC. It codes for CASSSPVSGRALGEQYF.

CDR3 region: CASSPQSGTSAGELFF. The CDR3 bases are TGTGCCAGCAGCCCTCAATCCGGGACTAGCGCCGGGGAGCTGTTTTTT. This sequence joins TRBV7-2 and TRBJ2-2, with 10 bases lining up with TRBD2. The CDR3 spans 16 residues. Germline assignment: CDR1 SGHTA and CDR2 FQGNSA. V was clipped by 5 bases and J by 6 bases; unmatched bases: 9. Looking up the rest from reference TRBV7-2 and TRBJ2-2 gives the full variable domain: GAGVSQSPSNKVTEKGKDVELRCDPISGHTALYWYRQSLGQGLEFLIYFQGNSAPDKSGLPSDRFSAERTGGSVSTLTIQRTQQEDSAVYLCASSPQSGTSAGELFFGEGSRLTVL.

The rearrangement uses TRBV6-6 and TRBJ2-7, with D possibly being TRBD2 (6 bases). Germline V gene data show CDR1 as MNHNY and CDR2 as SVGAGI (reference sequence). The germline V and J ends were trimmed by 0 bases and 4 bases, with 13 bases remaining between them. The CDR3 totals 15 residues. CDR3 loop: CASSYSALREYEQYF. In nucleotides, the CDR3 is TGTGCCAGCAGTTACTCAGCGCTCCGGGAGTACGAGCAGTACTTC.

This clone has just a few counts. For the CDR3, the DNA is TGTGCCAGCAGCGCGGACAGAGGCTACACCTTC. Its protein is CASSADRGYTF. This chain joins TRBV5-8 and TRBJ1-2; perhaps TRBD1 as D (6 bases). The CDR3 sequence is 11 residues long. The V and J ends lost 4 bases and 8 bases respectively, with 9 bases between them. Germline values: CDR1 SGHTS, CDR2 YDEGEE.

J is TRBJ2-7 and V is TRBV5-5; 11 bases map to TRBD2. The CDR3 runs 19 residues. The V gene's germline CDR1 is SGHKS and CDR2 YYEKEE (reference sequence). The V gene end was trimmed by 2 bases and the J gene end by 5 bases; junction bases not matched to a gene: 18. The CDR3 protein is CASSFAGSLSSGRTNEQYF. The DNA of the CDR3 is TGTGCCAGCAGCTTCGCAGGGAGCCTATCTAGCGGGAGGACCAACGAGCAGTACTTC.

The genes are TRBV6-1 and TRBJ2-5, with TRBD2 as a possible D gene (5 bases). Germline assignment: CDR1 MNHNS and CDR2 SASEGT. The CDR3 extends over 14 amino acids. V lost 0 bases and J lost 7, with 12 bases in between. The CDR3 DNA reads TGTGCCAGCAGTGAAGCGCGGGCAGGTGGGACCCAGTACTTC. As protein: CASSEARAGGTQYF.

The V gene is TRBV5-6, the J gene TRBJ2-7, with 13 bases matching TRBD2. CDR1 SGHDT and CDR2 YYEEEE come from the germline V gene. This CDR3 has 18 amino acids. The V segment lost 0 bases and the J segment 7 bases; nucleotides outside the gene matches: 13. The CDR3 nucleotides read TGTGCCAGCAGCTTGGAACTAGCGGGAGGGCCGGTTGGTGGGGAGCAGTACTTC. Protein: CASSLELAGGPVGGEQYF.

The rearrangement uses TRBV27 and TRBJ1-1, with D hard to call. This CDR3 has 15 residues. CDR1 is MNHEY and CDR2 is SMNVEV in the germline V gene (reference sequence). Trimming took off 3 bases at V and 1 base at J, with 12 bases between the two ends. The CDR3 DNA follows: TGTGCCAGCAGTTTCCCGGGTGGAGGGAACACTGAAGCTTTCTTT. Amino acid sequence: CASSFPGGGNTEAFF.

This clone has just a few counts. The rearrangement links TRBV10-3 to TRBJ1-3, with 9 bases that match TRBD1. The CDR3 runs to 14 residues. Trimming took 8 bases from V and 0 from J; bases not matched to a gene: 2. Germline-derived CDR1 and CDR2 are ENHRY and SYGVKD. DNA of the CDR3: TGTGCCATCGGGACAGGGATCTCTGGAAACACCATATATTTT. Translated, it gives CAIGTGISGNTIYF.

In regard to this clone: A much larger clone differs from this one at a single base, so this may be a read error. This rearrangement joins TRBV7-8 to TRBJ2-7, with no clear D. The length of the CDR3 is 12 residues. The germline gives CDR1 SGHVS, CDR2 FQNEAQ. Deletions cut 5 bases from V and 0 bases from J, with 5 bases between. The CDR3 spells CASSPSSYEQYF. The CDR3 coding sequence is TGTGCCAGCAGCCCTAGCTCCTACGAGCAGTACTTC.

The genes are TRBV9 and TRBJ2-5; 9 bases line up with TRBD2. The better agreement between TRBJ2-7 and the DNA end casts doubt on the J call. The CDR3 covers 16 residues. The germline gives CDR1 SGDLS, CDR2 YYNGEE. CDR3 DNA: TGTGCCAGCAGCGTAGCTCCTAGCGGGGAACACTACGAGCAGTACTTC. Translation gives CASSVAPSGEHYEQYF.

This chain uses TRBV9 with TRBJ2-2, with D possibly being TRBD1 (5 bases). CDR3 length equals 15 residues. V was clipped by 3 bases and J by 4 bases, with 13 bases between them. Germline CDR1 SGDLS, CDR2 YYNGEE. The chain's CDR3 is CASSATRQGTGELFF. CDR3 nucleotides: TGTGCCAGCAGCGCCACGCGGCAGGGCACCGGGGAGCTGTTTTTT.